This TCR beta chain was captured in a study of shared T cell receptors in the human thymus (dated by TCRdb to 2020 to 2022). Study-level background: The study examined how self-reactive, shared T-cell receptor alpha chains are generated in the human thymus.

Concerning this clone itself: Its cognate antigen has yet to be identified. Base-call qualities are not available, and no considerably larger clone is one nucleotide away.

To prepare the library, the immunoSEQ multiplex PCR assay was applied. TCRdb stores this immuneACCESS table with in-frame sequences only. Part of the clones is absent; in the studies checked, under half of the shortfall reflects unresolved V genes, and no reason is known for the rest. For this sample the table gives hundreds of thousands of clones, of which roughly 74% were detected only once. About 0.014% of the sample belongs to the ten largest clones. A further study also used this sample, focusing on human thymus T cells. The second paper states: The donors were immunologically healthy infants in Finland who had open corrective cardiac surgery for congenital heart defects. The thymus tissue came from surgical resects taken out during corrective cardiac surgery. V and J gene segment usage appeared biased in both thymic and peripheral blood repertoires. According to the related research, thymic TCR repertoires were highly overlapping among unrelated individuals. The study described the TCR alpha and beta repertoires in about eight infant thymus samples and a few matching peripheral blood samples. The infant donors were 7 to 244 days old, and the cohort included over five males and a couple of females. Thymocytes were mechanically released from the tissue and were stored as pellets of about 9.5-33 million cells at -70 degrees C. A QIAsymphony instrument was used to extract genomic DNA from the frozen cell pellets. Using the immunoSEQ multiplex PCR assay, the TCRB and TCRAD loci were amplified from a standardized quantity of quality-controlled genomic DNA. The amplicons spanned the V(D)J region and were long enough to cover the CDR3 and allow V and J genes to be identified. The amplicons were sequenced on an Illumina platform via the commercial immunoSEQ service. Primer bias and sequencing errors were corrected as previously described, and TCRAD and TCRB were defined on the basis of the IMGT database. Repertoires were analysed with immunoSEQ Analyzer 3.0 and VDJTools, covering basic statistics, V/J segment usage, diversity estimates, rarefaction and pairwise overlap. Chao1, ChaoE, Efron-Thisted, Shannon and inverse Simpson indices were used to estimate diversity, which was also estimated on datasets down-sampled to the smallest sample. Repertoire overlap used strict matching of CDR3 nucleotide sequence, V gene and J gene, with Jaccard-based multidimensional scaling clustering. On average, roughly 850,000 unique TCRB clonotypes were obtained from thymus samples, compared with roughly 89,000 from blood samples.

The TCR comes from a boy under three years old with a congenital heart defect. Donor details come from another sample of the same person, matched by shared clones. The sequencing sample was made of thymocytes.

The DNA reads as follows: TGTGCCAGCAGTTCAAGGACTAGCGGGCTACCCTTTAACAATGAGCAGTTCTTC. It translates to CASSSRTSGLPFNNEQFF. The chain employs TRBV28 and TRBJ2-1, with 11 bases matching TRBD2. Unmatched junction bases come to 13, with V trimmed by 4 bases and J by 5 bases. The CDR3 holds 18 amino acids from the cysteine to the phenylalanine. Solely the CDR3 DNA is kept, with 54 bases framed from the first base. Sequences MDHEN (CDR1) and SYDVKM (CDR2) are obtained from the germline V gene.